These 14 T cell receptor beta chains were sequenced from one sample in a study of T cells in localized non-small cell lung cancer (dated by TCRdb to 2020 to 2022). Libraries came from the immunoSEQ multiplex PCR assay. Drawn from immuneACCESS, this table holds only the in-frame rearrangements with V and J called that TCRdb kept. Clones are partly lost; checked studies trace under half to an unresolved V gene and leave the rest unexplained. The sample has about 41,000 clones on record, roughly 80% of them singletons. The top ten clones comprise around 7.9% of the sample. The specimen was PBMCs, collected before any cancer treatment. Receptor source: a man aged 40-75 years with stage II lung adenocarcinoma.

CDR3 sequence: CASSWGRGETQYF. As DNA, the CDR3 is TGTGCCAGCAGCTGGGGCCGCGGAGAGACCCAGTACTTC. The chain employs TRBV6-5 and TRBJ2-5; tentative D call: TRBD1 (5 bases). CDR1 is MNHEY and CDR2 is SVGAGI in the germline V gene. There are 13 residues in the CDR3. V lost 6 bases and J 4 bases, leaving 12 bases between the germline ends.

V and J are TRBV7-2 and TRBJ1-2, with 9 nucleotides matching TRBD1. V gave up 5 bases and J gave up 2 bases; unmatched junction bases: 9. The germline V gene encodes CDR1 SGHTA and CDR2 FQGNSA. The CDR3 covers 16 residues. For the CDR3, the DNA is TGTGCCAGCAGCCCCCGGGGTGGGACAGGGAACTATGGCTACACCTTC. Translation: CASSPRGGTGNYGYTF.

This clone was seen only once. The chain has TRBV15 and TRBJ2-7, with 7 bases matching TRBD2. V lost 3 bases, J lost 5 bases, and 10 bases stayed unmatched. Germline V gene sequence: CDR1 LNHNV, CDR2 YYDKDF (reference sequence). The CDR3 loop spans 15 amino acids. The CDR3 loop reads CATSSFGRNRDEQYF. The CDR3 DNA reads TGTGCCACCAGCAGTTTCGGGAGGAACCGCGACGAGCAGTACTTC. The full variable domain, completed using reference TRBV15 and TRBJ2-7, is DAMVIQNPRYQVTQFGKPVTLSCSQTLNHNVMYWYQQKSSQAPKLLFHYYDKDFNNEADTPDNFQSRRPNTSFCFLDIRSPGLGDTAMYLCATSSFGRNRDEQYFGPGTRLTVT.

The chain uses TRBV28 and TRBJ2-7; D is undetermined. The CDR3 has 13 amino acids. The ends were cut back, 5 bases at V and 3 bases at J, with 11 bases in the middle. CDR1 is MDHEN, CDR2 SYDVKM, per germline. The CDR3 coding sequence is TGTGCCAGCAGTCTAACCCCCAACTACGAGCAGTACTTC. Residues: CASSLTPNYEQYF. The complete variable domain, with remaining parts taken from reference TRBV28 and TRBJ2-7, reads DVKVTQSSRYLVKRTGEKVFLECVQDMDHENMFWYRQDPGLGLRLIYFSYDVKMKEKGDIPEGYSVSREKKERFSLILESASTNQTSMYLCASSLTPNYEQYFGPGTRLTVT.

CDR3 residues: CASSPSPNTGELFF. CDR3 nucleotides: TGTGCCAGCAGTCCCTCCCCGAACACCGGGGAGCTGTTTTTT. The J gene is TRBJ2-2, the V gene TRBV7-9, with D hard to call. The germline V and J ends were trimmed by 6 bases and 0 bases, with 8 bases remaining between them. This CDR3 has 14 residues. CDR1 is SEHNR and CDR2 is FQNEAQ in the germline V gene (reference sequence).

V and J are TRBV5-1 and TRBJ2-1, with 12 bases matching TRBD1. Per the germline V gene, CDR1 is SGHRS and CDR2 is YFSETQ. The CDR3 loop spans 14 amino acids. Losses at the gene ends were 4 bases for V and 9 bases for J; bases not matched to a gene: 5. CDR3 coding DNA: TGCGCCAGCAGCGAGGGACAGGGGGCAGGTGAGCAGTTCTTC. Translation: CASSEGQGAGEQFF.

The chain combines TRBV10-3 with TRBJ2-6, with unresolved D. Trimming shortened V by 5 bases and J by 2 bases, and 10 bases separated the two germline ends. Germline values: CDR1 ENHRY, CDR2 SYGVKD. The CDR3 runs to 15 residues. The CDR3 DNA follows: TGTGCCATCAGTTCAGAGTCCACTGGGGCCAACGTCCTGACTTTC. Amino acids: CAISSESTGANVLTF.

The CDR3 loop reads CAWSTGTGHNEKLFF. CDR3 nucleotides: TGTGCCTGGAGCACCGGGACAGGGCATAATGAAAAACTGTTTTTT. This chain links TRBV30 with TRBJ1-4; 9 nucleotides align to TRBD1. The V gene's germline CDR1 is GTSNPN and CDR2 SVGIG (reference sequence). V lost 3 bases and J lost 4; bases outside the gene matches: 6. The CDR3 consists of 15 residues. Full variable domain (rest looked up from reference TRBV30 and TRBJ1-4): SQTIHQWPATLVQPVGSPLSLECTVEGTSNPNLYWYRQAAGRGLQLLFYSVGIGQISSEVPQNLSASRPQDRQFILSSKKLLLSDSGFYLCAWSTGTGHNEKLFFGSGTQLSVL.

The V gene is TRBV19, the J gene TRBJ1-3, with 7 bases fitting TRBD1. Germline V gene data show CDR1 as LNHDA and CDR2 as SQIVND (reference sequence). This CDR3 has 14 amino acids. V shed 7 bases and J 4 bases; nucleotides not matched to a gene: 7. The CDR3 DNA reads as TGTGCCAGTAACACAGGGGTACGAGGAAACACCATATATTTT. Translating gives CASNTGVRGNTIYF.

This clone was counted only a few times. The genes are TRBV6-6 and TRBJ1-1; D gene ambiguous. Trimming took 2 bases from V and 10 from J, leaving 17 bases between them. The CDR3 is 14 residues long. CDR1 is MNHNY and CDR2 is SVGAGI in the germline V gene (reference sequence). Written as DNA, the CDR3 is TGTGCCAGCAGTTACGACTCTACCCCCACGTCAGCTTTCTTT. It yields the protein CASSYDSTPTSAFF.

The genes are TRBV7-9 and TRBJ2-2; D is unresolved. The CDR3 is made up of 14 amino acids. V was shortened by 2 bases and J by 6 bases, with 10 bases between the two germline ends. Looked up from germline, CDR1 is SEHNR and CDR2 is FQNEAQ (reference sequence). CDR3 amino acids: CASSLSSRPGELFF. The CDR3 DNA follows: TGTGCCAGCAGCTTATCTTCTAGGCCCGGGGAGCTGTTTTTT.

The rearrangement links TRBV19 to TRBJ1-2; D not certain. Looked up from germline, CDR1 is LNHDA and CDR2 is SQIVND (reference sequence). The CDR3 totals 12 residues. The V end lost 6 bases, the J end lost 7 bases, and 12 bases lay between the germline ends. Here the CDR3 reads CASRADAGGYTF. The CDR3 nucleotides are TGTGCCAGTAGAGCAGACGCGGGTGGCTACACCTTC.

The V and J genes are TRBV25-1 and TRBJ2-7, with 8 bases matching TRBD1. With V trimmed by 6 bases and J by 4 bases, 2 bases remained unmatched. Germline V gene data show CDR1 as MGHDK and CDR2 as SYGVNS. The CDR3 covers 12 residues. The CDR3 nucleotides read TGTGCCAGCAGGGACAGGGATTACGAGCAGTACTTC. This translates into CASRDRDYEQYF.

The chain is built from TRBV6-5 and TRBJ1-5; D unclear. Per the germline V gene, CDR1 is MNHEY and CDR2 is SVGAGI. This CDR3 comprises 15 residues. With 5 bases removed from V and 4 bases from J, the gap between germline ends came to 15 bases. The CDR3 region is CASSGRALGNQPQHF. The CDR3 DNA sequence: TGTGCCAGCAGTGGACGGGCCCTAGGGAATCAGCCCCAGCATTTT.